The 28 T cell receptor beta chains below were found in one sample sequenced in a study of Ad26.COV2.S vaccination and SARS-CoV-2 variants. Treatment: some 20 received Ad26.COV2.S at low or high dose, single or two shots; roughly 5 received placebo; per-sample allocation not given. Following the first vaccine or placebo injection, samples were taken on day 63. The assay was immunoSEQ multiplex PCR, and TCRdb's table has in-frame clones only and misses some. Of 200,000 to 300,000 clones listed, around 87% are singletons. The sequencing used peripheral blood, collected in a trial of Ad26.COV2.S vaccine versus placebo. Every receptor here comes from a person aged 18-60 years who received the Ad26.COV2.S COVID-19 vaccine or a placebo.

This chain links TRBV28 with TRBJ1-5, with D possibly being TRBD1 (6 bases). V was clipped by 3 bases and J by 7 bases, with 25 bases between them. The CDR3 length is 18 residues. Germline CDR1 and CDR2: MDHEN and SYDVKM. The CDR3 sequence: CASSFGTRQDPRGQPQHF. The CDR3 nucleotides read TGTGCCAGCAGTTTCGGGACAAGACAGGATCCCCGAGGGCAGCCCCAGCATTTT. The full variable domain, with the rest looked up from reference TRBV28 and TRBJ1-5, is DVKVTQSSRYLVKRTGEKVFLECVQDMDHENMFWYRQDPGLGLRLIYFSYDVKMKEKGDIPEGYSVSREKKERFSLILESASTNQTSMYLCASSFGTRQDPRGQPQHFGDGTRLSIL.

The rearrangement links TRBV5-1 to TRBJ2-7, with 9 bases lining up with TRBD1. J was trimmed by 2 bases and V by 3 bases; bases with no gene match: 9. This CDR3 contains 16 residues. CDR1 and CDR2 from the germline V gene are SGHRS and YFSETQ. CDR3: CASSSPGTGSTYEQYF. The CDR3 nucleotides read TGCGCCAGCAGCTCACCCGGGACAGGGAGTACCTACGAGCAGTACTTC.

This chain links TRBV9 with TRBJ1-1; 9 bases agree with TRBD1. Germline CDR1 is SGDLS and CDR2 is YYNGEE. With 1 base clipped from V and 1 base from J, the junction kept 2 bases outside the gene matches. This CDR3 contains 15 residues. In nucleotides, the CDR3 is TGTGCCAGCAGCGTAAGGGGACAGGGGAACACTGAAGCTTTCTTT. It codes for CASSVRGQGNTEAFF. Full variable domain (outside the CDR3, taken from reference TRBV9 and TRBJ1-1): DSGVTQTPKHLITATGQRVTLRCSPRSGDLSVYWYQQSLDQGLQFLIQYYNGEERAKGNILERFSAQQFPDLHSELNLSSLELGDSALYFCASSVRGQGNTEAFFGQGTRLTVV.

The CDR3 nucleotides are TGTGCCACCAGCAGGGACAGGGGGCAGGAAAACATTCAGTACTTC. It specifies CATSRDRGQENIQYF. The rearrangement joins TRBV15 to TRBJ2-4, with 11 bases identical to TRBD1. The CDR3 loop spans 15 amino acids. Germline CDR1 is LNHNV and CDR2 is YYDKDF (reference sequence). J lost 5 bases, V lost 3 bases, and 3 bases had no gene match. The whole variable domain, remainder taken from reference TRBV15 and TRBJ2-4, is DAMVIQNPRYQVTQFGKPVTLSCSQTLNHNVMYWYQQKSSQAPKLLFHYYDKDFNNEADTPDNFQSRRPNTSFCFLDIRSPGLGDTAMYLCATSRDRGQENIQYFGAGTRLSVL.

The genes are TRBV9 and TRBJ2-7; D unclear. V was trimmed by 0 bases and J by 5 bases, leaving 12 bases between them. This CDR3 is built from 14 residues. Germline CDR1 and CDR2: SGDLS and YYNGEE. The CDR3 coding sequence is TGTGCCAGCAGCGTAGCCGACCTTGGGGACGAGCAGTACTTC. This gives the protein CASSVADLGDEQYF.

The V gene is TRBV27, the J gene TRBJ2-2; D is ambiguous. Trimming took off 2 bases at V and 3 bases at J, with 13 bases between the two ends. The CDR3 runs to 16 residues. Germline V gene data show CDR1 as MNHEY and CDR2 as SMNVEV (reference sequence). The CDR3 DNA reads TGTGCCAGCAGTTTACCCCCCCCAGCCCACACCGGGGAGCTGTTTTTT. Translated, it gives CASSLPPPAHTGELFF.

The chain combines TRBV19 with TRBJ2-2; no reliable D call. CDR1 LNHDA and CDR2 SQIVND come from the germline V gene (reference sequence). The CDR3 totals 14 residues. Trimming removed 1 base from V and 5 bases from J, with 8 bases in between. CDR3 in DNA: TGTGCCAGTAGTATAGGCGTAGGAACCGGGGAGCTGTTTTTT. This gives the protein CASSIGVGTGELFF.

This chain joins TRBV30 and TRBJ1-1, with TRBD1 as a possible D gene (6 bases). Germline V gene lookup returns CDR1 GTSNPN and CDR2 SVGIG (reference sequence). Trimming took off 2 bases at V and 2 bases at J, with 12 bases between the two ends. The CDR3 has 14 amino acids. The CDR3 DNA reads TGTGCCTGGAGTTTTCCACAGGGTAACACTGAAGCTTTCTTT. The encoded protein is CAWSFPQGNTEAFF.

CDR3 region: CASSYEGVPSGNTIYF. For the CDR3, the DNA is TGTGCCAGCAGTTACGAAGGGGTTCCCTCTGGAAACACCATATATTTT. The V and J genes are TRBV6-6 and TRBJ1-3, with a tentative D call TRBD1 (5 bases). V was pared by 2 bases and J by 0 bases, with 11 bases between. The CDR3 has 16 residues. Germline CDR1 and CDR2: MNHNY and SVGAGI (reference sequence).

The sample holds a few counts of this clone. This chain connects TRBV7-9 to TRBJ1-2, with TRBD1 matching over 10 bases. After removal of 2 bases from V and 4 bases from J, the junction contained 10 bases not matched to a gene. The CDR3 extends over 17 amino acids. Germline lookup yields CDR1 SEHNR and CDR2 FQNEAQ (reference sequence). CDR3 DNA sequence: TGTGCCAGCAGCTTAATCTCGACAGGGGGCGCAGGCTATGGCTACACCTTC. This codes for CASSLISTGGAGYGYTF.

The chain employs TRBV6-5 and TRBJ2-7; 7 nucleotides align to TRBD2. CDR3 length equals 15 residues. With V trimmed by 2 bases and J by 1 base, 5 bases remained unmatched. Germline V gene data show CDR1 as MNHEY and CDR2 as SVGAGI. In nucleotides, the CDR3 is TGTGCCAGCAGTTACGATGGGGGGGAATCCTACGAGCAGTACTTC. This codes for CASSYDGGESYEQYF.

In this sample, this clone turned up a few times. The CDR3 loop reads CASSQYGGTGYSPLHF. CDR3 DNA: TGTGCCAGCAGCCAGTACGGGGGGACAGGATATTCACCCCTCCACTTT. The chain recombines TRBV4-2 with TRBJ1-6; 8 nucleotides agree with TRBD1. Trimming at V came to 3 bases and at J to 8 bases, leaving 9 bases not matched to a gene. The CDR3 runs 16 residues. Per the germline V gene, CDR1 is LGHNA and CDR2 is YNFKEQ.

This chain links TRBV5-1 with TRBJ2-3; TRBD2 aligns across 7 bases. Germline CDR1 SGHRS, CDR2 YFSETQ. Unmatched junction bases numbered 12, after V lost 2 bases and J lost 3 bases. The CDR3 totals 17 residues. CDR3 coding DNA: TGCGCCAGCAGCTTACGTGCCAGCGGGGTGCAGACAGATACGCAGTATTTT. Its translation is CASSLRASGVQTDTQYF.

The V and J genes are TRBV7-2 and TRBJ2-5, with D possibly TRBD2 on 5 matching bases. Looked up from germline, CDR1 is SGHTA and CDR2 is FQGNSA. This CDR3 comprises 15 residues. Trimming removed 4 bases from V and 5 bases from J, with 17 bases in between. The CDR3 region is CASSSDFLRMETQYF. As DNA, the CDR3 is TGTGCCAGCAGCTCGGACTTCTTAAGAATGGAGACCCAGTACTTC. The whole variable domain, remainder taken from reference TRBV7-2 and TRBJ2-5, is GAGVSQSPSNKVTEKGKDVELRCDPISGHTALYWYRQSLGQGLEFLIYFQGNSAPDKSGLPSDRFSAERTGGSVSTLTIQRTQQEDSAVYLCASSSDFLRMETQYFGPGTRLLVL.

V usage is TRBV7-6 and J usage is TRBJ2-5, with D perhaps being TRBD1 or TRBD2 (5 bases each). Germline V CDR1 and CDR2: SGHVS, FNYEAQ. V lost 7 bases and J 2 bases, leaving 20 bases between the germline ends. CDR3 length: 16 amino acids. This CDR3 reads CASTKPGPKDQETQYF. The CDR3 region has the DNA TGTGCCAGCACCAAACCGGGGCCGAAGGATCAAGAGACCCAGTACTTC. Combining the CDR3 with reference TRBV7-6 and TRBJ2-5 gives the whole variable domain GAGVSQSPRYKVTKRGQDVALRCDPISGHVSLYWYRQALGQGPEFLTYFNYEAQQDKSGLPNDRFSAERPEGSISTLTIQRTEQRDSAMYRCASTKPGPKDQETQYFGPGTRLLVL.

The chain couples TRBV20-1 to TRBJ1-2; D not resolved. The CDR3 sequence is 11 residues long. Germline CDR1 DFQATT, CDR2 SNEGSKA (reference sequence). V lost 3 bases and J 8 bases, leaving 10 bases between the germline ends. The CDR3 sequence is CSASTAGGYTF. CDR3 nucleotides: TGCAGTGCTAGCACAGCGGGGGGCTACACCTTC.

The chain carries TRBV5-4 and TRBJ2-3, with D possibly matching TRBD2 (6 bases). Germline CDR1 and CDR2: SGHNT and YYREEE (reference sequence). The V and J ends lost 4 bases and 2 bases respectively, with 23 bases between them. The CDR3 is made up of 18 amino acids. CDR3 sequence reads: CASSAGLNPGTNTDTQYF. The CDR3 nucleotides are TGTGCCAGCAGCGCGGGACTTAATCCAGGGACCAACACAGATACGCAGTATTTT.

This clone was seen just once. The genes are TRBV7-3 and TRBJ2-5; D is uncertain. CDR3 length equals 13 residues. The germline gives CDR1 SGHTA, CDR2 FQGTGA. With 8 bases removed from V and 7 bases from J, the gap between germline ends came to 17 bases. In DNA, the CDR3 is TGTGCCAGCCCTTATAAGGAGAAGGGGACCCAGTACTTC. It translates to CASPYKEKGTQYF. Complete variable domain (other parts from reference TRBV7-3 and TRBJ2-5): GAGVSQTPSNKVTEKGKYVELRCDPISGHTALYWYRQSLGQGPEFLIYFQGTGAADDSGLPNDRFFAVRPEGSVSTLKIQRTERGDSAVYLCASPYKEKGTQYFGPGTRLLVL.

The DNA for the CDR3 is TGTGCCTGGACCTCGGGGCCCCAGCCCTACGAGCAGTACTTC. Translating gives CAWTSGPQPYEQYF. The chain combines TRBV30 with TRBJ2-7; D could derive from TRBD1 or TRBD2 (5 bases each). The CDR3 totals 14 residues. In germline, CDR1 is GTSNPN, CDR2 SVGIG (reference sequence). The V end was cut by 4 bases, the J end by 2 bases, with 15 bases between. The full variable domain, its missing parts supplied by reference TRBV30 and TRBJ2-7, is SQTIHQWPATLVQPVGSPLSLECTVEGTSNPNLYWYRQAAGRGLQLLFYSVGIGQISSEVPQNLSASRPQDRQFILSSKKLLLSDSGFYLCAWTSGPQPYEQYFGPGTRLTVT.

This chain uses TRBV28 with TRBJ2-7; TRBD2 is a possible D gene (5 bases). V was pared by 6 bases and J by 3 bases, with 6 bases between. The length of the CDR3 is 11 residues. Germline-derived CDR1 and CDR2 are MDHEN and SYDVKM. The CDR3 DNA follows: TGTGCCAGCAGCCGGGACTACGAGCAGTACTTC. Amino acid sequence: CASSRDYEQYF.

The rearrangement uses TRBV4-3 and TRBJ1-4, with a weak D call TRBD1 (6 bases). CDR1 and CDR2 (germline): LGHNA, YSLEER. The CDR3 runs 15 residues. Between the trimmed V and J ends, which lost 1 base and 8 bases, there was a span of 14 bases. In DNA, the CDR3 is TGCGCCAGCAGCCAAGCGGGCCAGAGGGGGGAAAAACTGTTTTTT. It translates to CASSQAGQRGEKLFF.

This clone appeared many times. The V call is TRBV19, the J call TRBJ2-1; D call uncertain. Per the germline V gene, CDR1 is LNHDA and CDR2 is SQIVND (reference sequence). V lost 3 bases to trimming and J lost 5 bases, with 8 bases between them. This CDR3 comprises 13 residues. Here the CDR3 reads CASSIIENNEQFF. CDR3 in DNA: TGTGCCAGTAGTATTATAGAGAACAATGAGCAGTTCTTC.

The CDR3 spells CASSLVGQGGVGYTF. The CDR3 DNA reads TGTGCCAGCAGCTTAGTAGGGCAGGGAGGAGTGGGCTACACCTTC. The chain employs TRBV7-2 and TRBJ1-2, with a tentative D call TRBD1 (5 bases). Germline CDR1 SGHTA, CDR2 FQGNSA. Trimming removed 1 base from V and 8 bases from J, with 17 bases in between. This CDR3 region has 15 residues. Full variable domain (rest looked up from reference TRBV7-2 and TRBJ1-2): GAGVSQSPSNKVTEKGKDVELRCDPISGHTALYWYRQSLGQGLEFLIYFQGNSAPDKSGLPSDRFSAERTGGSVSTLTIQRTQQEDSAVYLCASSLVGQGGVGYTFGSGTRLTVV.

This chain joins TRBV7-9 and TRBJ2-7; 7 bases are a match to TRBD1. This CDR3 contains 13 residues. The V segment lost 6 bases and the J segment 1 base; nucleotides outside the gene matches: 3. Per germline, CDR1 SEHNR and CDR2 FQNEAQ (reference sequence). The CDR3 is CASRPDRSYEQYF. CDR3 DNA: TGTGCCAGCAGACCGGACAGGTCCTACGAGCAGTACTTC.

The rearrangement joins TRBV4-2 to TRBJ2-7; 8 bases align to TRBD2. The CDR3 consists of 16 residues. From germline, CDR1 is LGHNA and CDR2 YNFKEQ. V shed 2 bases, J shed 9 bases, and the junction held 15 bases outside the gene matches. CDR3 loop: CASSQFGAGGPLLQYF. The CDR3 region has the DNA TGTGCCAGCAGCCAATTCGGGGCGGGAGGCCCCCTCTTGCAGTACTTC.

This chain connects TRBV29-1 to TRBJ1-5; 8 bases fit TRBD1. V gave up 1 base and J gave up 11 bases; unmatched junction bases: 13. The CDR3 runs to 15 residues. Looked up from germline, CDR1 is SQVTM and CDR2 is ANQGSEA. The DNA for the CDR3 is TGCAGCGTTGAAGGCGGACAGGGCCCAAGCGGGGCCCAGCATTTT. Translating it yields CSVEGGQGPSGAQHF.

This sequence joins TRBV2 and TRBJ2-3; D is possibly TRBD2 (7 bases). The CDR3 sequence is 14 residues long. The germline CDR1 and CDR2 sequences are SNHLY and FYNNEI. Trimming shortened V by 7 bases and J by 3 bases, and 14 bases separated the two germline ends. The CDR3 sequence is CASKVGGGTDTQYF. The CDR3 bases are TGTGCCAGCAAAGTGGGAGGGGGGACAGATACGCAGTATTTT.

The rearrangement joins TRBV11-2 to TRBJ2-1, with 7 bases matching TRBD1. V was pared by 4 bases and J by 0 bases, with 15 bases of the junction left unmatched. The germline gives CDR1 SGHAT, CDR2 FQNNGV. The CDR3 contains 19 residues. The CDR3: CASSSPDRDRVSSYNEQFF. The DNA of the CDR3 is TGTGCCAGCAGCTCCCCCGACAGAGACAGGGTCAGCTCCTACAATGAGCAGTTCTTC. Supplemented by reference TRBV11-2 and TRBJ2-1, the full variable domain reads EAGVAQSPRYKIIEKRQSVAFWCNPISGHATLYWYQQILGQGPKLLIQFQNNGVVDDSQLPKDRFSAERLKGVDSTLKIQPAKLEDSAVYLCASSSPDRDRVSSYNEQFFGPGTRLTVL.